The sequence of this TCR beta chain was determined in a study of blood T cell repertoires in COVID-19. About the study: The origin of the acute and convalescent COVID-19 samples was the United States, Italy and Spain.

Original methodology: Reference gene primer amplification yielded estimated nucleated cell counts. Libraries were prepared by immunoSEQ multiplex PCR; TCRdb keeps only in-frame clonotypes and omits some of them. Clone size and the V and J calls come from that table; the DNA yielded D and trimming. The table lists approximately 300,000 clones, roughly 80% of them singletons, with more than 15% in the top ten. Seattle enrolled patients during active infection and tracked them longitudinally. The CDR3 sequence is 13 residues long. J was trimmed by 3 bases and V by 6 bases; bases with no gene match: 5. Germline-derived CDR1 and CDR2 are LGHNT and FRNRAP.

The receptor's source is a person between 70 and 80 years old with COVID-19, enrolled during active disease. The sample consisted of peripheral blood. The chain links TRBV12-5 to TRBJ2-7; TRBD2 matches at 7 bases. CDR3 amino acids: CASGPRGGYEQYF. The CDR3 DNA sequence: TGTGCTAGTGGCCCACGCGGGGGCTACGAGCAGTACTTC. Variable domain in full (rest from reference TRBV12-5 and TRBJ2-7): DARVTQTPRHKVTEMGQEVTMRCQPILGHNTVFWYRQTMMQGLELLAYFRNRAPLDDSGMPKDRFSAEMPDATLATLKIQPSEPRDSAVYFCASGPRGGYEQYFGPGTRLTVT.